This entry lists 24 T cell receptor beta chains sequenced from one sample in a study of blood T cell repertoires in COVID-19 (dated by TCRdb to the early 2020s). Libraries were made using the immunoSEQ multiplex PCR assay. TCRdb re-hosts the immuneACCESS table, in-frame sequences only. Its copies lack some clones; in the studies checked, an unresolved V gene accounts for under half of them, and the cause for the rest is not known. The sample table records about 59,000 clones; 90% of these occur just once. Together, the top ten hold roughly 15% of the sample. Sequencing input: peripheral blood. The source of these receptors is a man older than 75 with acute or convalescent COVID-19.

In its sample, this clone was seen once. This sequence joins TRBV11-2 and TRBJ2-2; 9 bases fit TRBD1. CDR3 size: 17 residues. Germline V gene data show CDR1 as SGHAT and CDR2 as FQNNGV. V dropped 1 base and J dropped 6; count of bases not matched to a gene: 9. The CDR3 DNA reads TGTGCCAGCAGCTTAGGGTTCGGACAGGGGCGTCCCGGGGAGCTGTTTTTT. Its protein is CASSLGFGQGRPGELFF.

This rearrangement joins TRBV6-2 or TRBV6-3 to TRBJ2-3; 8 bases are shared with TRBD1. This CDR3 region has 14 residues. V gave up 5 bases and J gave up 3 bases; unmatched junction bases: 4. CDR1 and CDR2 (germline): MNHEY, SVGEGT. The CDR3, as DNA: TGTGCCAGCAGTCCCAGGGGGCCGACAGATACGCAGTATTTT. Translating gives CASSPRGPTDTQYF.

In DNA, the CDR3 is TGTGCCAGCAGGACGGACAGGGAGAGGGCTGGCTACACCTTC. Its protein is CASRTDRERAGYTF. This chain connects TRBV28 to TRBJ1-2; 8 bases agree with TRBD1. The CDR3 runs 14 residues. Germline trimming cut 6 bases from V and 7 bases from J; bases unmatched to any gene: 10. CDR1 and CDR2 (germline): MDHEN, SYDVKM.

The V and J genes are TRBV7-9 and TRBJ2-7; 10 nucleotides line up with TRBD1. This CDR3 is 15 amino acids long. Germline lookup yields CDR1 SEHNR and CDR2 FQNEAQ (reference sequence). Trimming at V came to 5 bases and at J to 3 bases, leaving 7 bases not matched to a gene. The CDR3 loop reads CASSGTGVLGYEQYF. As DNA, the CDR3 is TGTGCCAGCAGCGGGACAGGGGTACTAGGCTACGAGCAGTACTTC.

The chain uses TRBV10-3 and TRBJ1-5; 9 bases match TRBD1. The CDR3 spans 13 residues. Unmatched junction bases numbered 1, after V lost 3 bases and J lost 7 bases. CDR1 and CDR2 from the germline V gene are ENHRY and SYGVKD. The CDR3 bases are TGTGCCATCAGTGATACAGGGGGCCAGCCCCAGCATTTT. Its protein product is CAISDTGGQPQHF.

The rearrangement links TRBV6-6 to TRBJ2-7; no reliable D call. This CDR3 is built from 14 residues. The V and J ends lost 6 bases and 3 bases respectively, with 15 bases between them. Germline-derived CDR1 and CDR2 are MNHNY and SVGAGI (reference sequence). The CDR3 DNA is TGTGCCAGCAGAAAAGGCGGCAGCGACTACGAGCAGTACTTC. Encoded protein: CASRKGGSDYEQYF.

In this sample, this clone turned up once. The rearrangement joins TRBV7-9 to TRBJ2-5, with D tentatively TRBD2 (5 bases). Trimming cost V 4 bases and J 5 bases, with 8 bases left between them. The germline gives CDR1 SEHNR, CDR2 FQNEAQ (reference sequence). The CDR3 consists of 12 residues. CDR3 nucleotide sequence: TGTGCCAGCAGCTCGGGGTTGGAGACCCAGTACTTC. Its protein is CASSSGLETQYF.

The chain uses TRBV27 and TRBJ2-7; TRBD2 matches at 7 bases. The CDR3 contains 14 residues. After removal of 5 bases from V and 7 bases from J, the junction contained 11 bases not matched to a gene. Germline V lookup: CDR1 MNHEY, CDR2 SMNVEV (reference sequence). CDR3 DNA sequence: TGTGCCAGCAGTCCCGCCGGGCCGCGGGGGGAGCAGTACTTC. Its protein is CASSPAGPRGEQYF.

This clone appeared a single time. The chain recombines TRBV3-1 (or the pseudogene TRBV3-2) with TRBJ1-6; D remains ambiguous. V was shortened by 2 bases and J by 6 bases, with 2 bases between the two germline ends. CDR3 length: 12 residues. The germline gives CDR1 LGHDT, CDR2 YNNKEL (reference sequence). Here the CDR3 reads CASSQRNSPLHF. CDR3 in DNA: TGTGCCAGCAGCCAACGTAATTCACCCCTCCACTTT.

The chain joins TRBV19 to TRBJ1-2, with D hard to call. Germline CDR1 reads LNHDA; CDR2 reads SQIVND (reference sequence). The CDR3 contains 12 residues. V gave up 4 bases and J gave up 1 base, with 4 bases separating them. In nucleotides, the CDR3 is TGTGCCAGTAGTAGCAGTAACTATGGCTACACCTTC. This encodes CASSSSNYGYTF.

The genes are TRBV11-3 and TRBJ2-1, with D possibly being TRBD1 (6 bases). With 3 bases removed from V and 0 bases from J, the gap between germline ends came to 9 bases. Germline assignment: CDR1 SGHNT and CDR2 YENEEA. The CDR3 sequence is 15 residues long. The CDR3 DNA reads as TGTGCCAGCAGCTTGCAGGGGAGCTCCTACAATGAGCAGTTCTTC. Translation: CASSLQGSSYNEQFF. The whole variable domain, filled in from reference TRBV11-3 and TRBJ2-1, reads EAGVVQSPRYKIIEKKQPVAFWCNPISGHNTLYWYLQNLGQGPELLIRYENEEAVDDSQLPKDRFSAERLKGVDSTLKIQPAELGDSAVYLCASSLQGSSYNEQFFGPGTRLTVL.

The chain is built from TRBV7-8 and TRBJ1-5, with a possible D match to TRBD1 (5 bases). The germline CDR1 and CDR2 sequences are SGHVS and FQNEAQ. Trimming shortened V by 4 bases and J by 5 bases, and 12 bases separated the two germline ends. This CDR3 has 14 amino acids. The DNA for the CDR3 is TGTGCCAGCAGCTATACGGGCAGGGATCAGCCCCAGCATTTT. This gives the protein CASSYTGRDQPQHF.

The chain recombines TRBV30 with TRBJ2-1, with D possibly TRBD2 on 6 matching bases. V lost 2 bases and J lost 5, with 16 bases in between. Germline CDR1 and CDR2: GTSNPN and SVGIG (reference sequence). This CDR3 comprises 15 residues. The CDR3 here is CAWSLSSGMHNEQFF. CDR3 nucleotide sequence: TGTGCCTGGAGTTTAAGTAGCGGAATGCACAATGAGCAGTTCTTC.

In its sample, this clone was seen once. V usage is TRBV6-1 and J usage is TRBJ2-7, with unresolved D. CDR1 and CDR2 from the germline V gene are MNHNS and SASEGT. The CDR3 covers 15 residues. V lost 3 bases and J lost 0, with 12 bases in between. This CDR3 is CASSDRSFASYEQYF. The CDR3 region has the DNA TGTGCCAGCAGTGACAGGTCATTCGCCTCCTACGAGCAGTACTTC.

J is TRBJ2-2 and V is TRBV4-2; 8 bases align to TRBD1. Losses at the gene ends were 1 base for V and 2 bases for J; bases not matched to a gene: 3. The length of the CDR3 is 16 residues. Germline values: CDR1 LGHNA, CDR2 YNFKEQ. The CDR3 region has the DNA TGTGCCAGCAGCCAAGGCCCAGGGGGCAACACCGGGGAGCTGTTTTTT. Amino acid sequence: CASSQGPGGNTGELFF.

This rearrangement joins TRBV9 to TRBJ1-2, with a possible D match to TRBD1 (5 bases). This CDR3 comprises 15 residues. V was trimmed by 0 bases and J by 2 bases, leaving 11 bases between them. The germline CDR1 and CDR2 sequences are SGDLS and YYNGEE. CDR3 DNA sequence: TGTGCCAGCAGCGTAGTTGACAGCCTAAACTATGGCTACACCTTC. It translates to CASSVVDSLNYGYTF.

The chain joins TRBV6-5 to TRBJ1-1, with D unresolved. Trimming pared 6 bases from V and 6 bases from J, leaving 14 bases between. CDR1 and CDR2 (germline): MNHEY, SVGAGI. The CDR3 is 13 residues long. The DNA for the CDR3 is TGTGCCAGCAGCGATGGACTGTTCTCTGAAGCTTTCTTT. As protein: CASSDGLFSEAFF.

This clone appeared a few times. CDR3 DNA: TGCGCCAGCAGCCTCCGAGCGGGGGGAACGAATGAGCAGTTCTTC. Translated, it gives CASSLRAGGTNEQFF. The V gene is TRBV4-1, the J gene TRBJ2-1, with TRBD2 matching over 9 bases. The V gene's germline CDR1 is MGHRA and CDR2 YSYEKL. The CDR3 length is 15 residues. The ends lost 4 bases at V and 7 bases at J; junction bases unmatched: 8.

This clone appeared once. The chain joins TRBV7-2 to TRBJ2-7, with a tentative D call TRBD2 (6 bases). Germline CDR1 SGHTA, CDR2 FQGNSA. Deletions cut 1 base from V and 0 bases from J, with 13 bases between. The CDR3 length is 16 residues. Written as DNA, the CDR3 is TGTGCCAGCAGCTTAGGCGGGACGGTTAACTCCTACGAGCAGTACTTC. Protein sequence: CASSLGGTVNSYEQYF.

V gene TRBV5-6 combines with J gene TRBJ1-2; 9 nucleotides match TRBD1. Trimming cost V 4 bases and J 2 bases; bases outside gene matches: 6. Per the germline V gene, CDR1 is SGHDT and CDR2 is YYEEEE. The CDR3 is made up of 15 amino acids. Written as DNA, the CDR3 is TGTGCCAGCAGCGGGCCGGGACAGGGCAACTATGGCTACACCTTC. Its translation: CASSGPGQGNYGYTF.

This chain uses TRBV2 with TRBJ2-1; 15 bases align to TRBD2. Trimming at V came to 7 bases and at J to 9 bases, leaving 13 bases not matched to a gene. CDR3 length: 17 amino acids. Germline values: CDR1 SNHLY, CDR2 FYNNEI. CDR3 sequence: CASNPEGLAGGQGEQFF. CDR3 nucleotide sequence: TGTGCCAGCAACCCAGAAGGACTAGCGGGGGGGCAGGGTGAGCAGTTCTTC.

The chain uses TRBV7-2 and TRBJ2-5; TRBD2 might be the D (6 bases). The V end lost 2 bases, the J end lost 9 bases, and 10 bases lay between the germline ends. Germline lookup yields CDR1 SGHTA and CDR2 FQGNSA. The CDR3 loop spans 12 amino acids. The CDR3 DNA reads as TGTGCCAGCAGCTTAACTAGCAACCCCCAGTACTTC. Its protein is CASSLTSNPQYF.

The CDR3: CASSEVWVAGAPSTDTQYF. Here the CDR3 DNA reads TGTGCCAGCAGTGAAGTGTGGGTAGCGGGGGCACCTAGCACAGATACGCAGTATTTT. This sequence joins TRBV6-1 and TRBJ2-3; 9 bases align to TRBD2. The CDR3 is 19 residues long. Germline assignment: CDR1 MNHNS and CDR2 SASEGT. The J segment lost 0 bases and the V segment lost 1 base, leaving 11 bases of the junction unmatched.

J is TRBJ2-7 and V is TRBV6-6, with TRBD1 as a possible D gene (5 bases). The CDR3 has 11 amino acids. Trimming cost V 8 bases and J 11 bases, with 16 bases left between them. CDR1 and CDR2 from the germline V gene are MNHNY and SVGAGI (reference sequence). This CDR3 reads CASFYQGREYF. The DNA for the CDR3 is TGTGCCAGCTTTTATCAGGGCCGGGAGTACTTC.